This entry is about one T cell receptor (beta chain). What it binds is not known. The CDR3 is 18 residues long. Germline loops: CDR1 SGHRS, CDR2 YFSETQ. The V and J ends lost 1 base and 0 bases, in that order; junction bases with no gene match: 8. This sample is part of a study of identical twins. Overall study findings and caveats: Excess sharing between twins was weaker in beta out-of-frame sequences.

MiXCR, run by TCRdb on the 5' RACE reads, gives a single entry per CDR3 protein. In the table there are some 900,000 distinct CDR3 sequences, roughly 12% of which are singletons. The data were also submitted as part of a second study, on yellow fever vaccine responses in identical twins.

This clonotype was sampled from a woman aged 18-35 years in good health. This chain uses TRBV5-1 with TRBJ2-1; 9 nucleotides agree with TRBD2. What was sequenced was PBMCs. Here the CDR3 reads CASSLRASGTSSYNEQFF. In DNA form, the CDR3 reads TGCGCCAGCAGCTTGAGGGCTAGCGGGACGAGCTCCTACAATGAGCAGTTCTTC. Combining the CDR3 with reference TRBV5-1 and TRBJ2-1 gives the whole variable domain KAGVTQTPRYLIKTRGQQVTLSCSPISGHRSVSWYQQTPGQGLQFLFEYFSETQRNKGNFPGRFSGRQFSNSRSEMNVSTLELGDSALYLCASSLRASGTSSYNEQFFGPGTRLTVL.